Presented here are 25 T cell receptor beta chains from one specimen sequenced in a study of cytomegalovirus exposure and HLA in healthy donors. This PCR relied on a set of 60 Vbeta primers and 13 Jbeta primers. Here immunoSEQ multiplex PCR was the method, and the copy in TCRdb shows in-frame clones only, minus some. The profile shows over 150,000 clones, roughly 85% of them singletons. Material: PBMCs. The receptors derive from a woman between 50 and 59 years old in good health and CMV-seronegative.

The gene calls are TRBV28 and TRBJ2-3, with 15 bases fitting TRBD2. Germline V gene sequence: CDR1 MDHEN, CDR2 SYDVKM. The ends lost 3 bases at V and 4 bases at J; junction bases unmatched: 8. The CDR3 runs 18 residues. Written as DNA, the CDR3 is TGTGCCAGCAGTTTGGGACTAGCGGGGGGACACTCCGCAGATACGCAGTATTTT. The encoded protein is CASSLGLAGGHSADTQYF.

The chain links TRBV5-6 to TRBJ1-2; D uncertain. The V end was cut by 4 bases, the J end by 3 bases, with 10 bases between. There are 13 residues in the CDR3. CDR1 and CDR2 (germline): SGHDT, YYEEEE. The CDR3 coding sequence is TGTGCCAGCAGCGACGGACTTTACTATGGCTACACCTTC. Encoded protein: CASSDGLYYGYTF.

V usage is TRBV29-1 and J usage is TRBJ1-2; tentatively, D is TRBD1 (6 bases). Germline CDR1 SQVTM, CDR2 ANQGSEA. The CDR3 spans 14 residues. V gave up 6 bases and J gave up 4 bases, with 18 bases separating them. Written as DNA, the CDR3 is TGCAGCGTGCTACTCACGACAGGACGCTATGGCTACACCTTC. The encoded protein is CSVLLTTGRYGYTF.

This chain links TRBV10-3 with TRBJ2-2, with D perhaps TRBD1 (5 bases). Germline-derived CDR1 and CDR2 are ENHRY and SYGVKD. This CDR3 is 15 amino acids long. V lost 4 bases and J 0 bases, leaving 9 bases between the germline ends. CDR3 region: CAISGTTANTGELFF. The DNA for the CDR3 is TGTGCCATCAGTGGGACAACCGCGAACACCGGGGAGCTGTTTTTT.

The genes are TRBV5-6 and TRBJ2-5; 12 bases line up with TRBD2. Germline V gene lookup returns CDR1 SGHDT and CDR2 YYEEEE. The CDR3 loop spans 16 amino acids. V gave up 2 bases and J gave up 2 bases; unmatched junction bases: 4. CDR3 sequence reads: CASSFATSGRQETQYF. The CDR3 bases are TGTGCCAGCAGCTTCGCAACTAGCGGGAGGCAAGAGACCCAGTACTTC.

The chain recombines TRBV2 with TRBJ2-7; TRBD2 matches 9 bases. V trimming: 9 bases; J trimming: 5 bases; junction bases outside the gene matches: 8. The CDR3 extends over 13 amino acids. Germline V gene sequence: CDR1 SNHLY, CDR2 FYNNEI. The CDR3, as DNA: TGTGCCAGGACCGGGACTAGCCCAGACGAGCAGTACTTC. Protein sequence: CARTGTSPDEQYF.

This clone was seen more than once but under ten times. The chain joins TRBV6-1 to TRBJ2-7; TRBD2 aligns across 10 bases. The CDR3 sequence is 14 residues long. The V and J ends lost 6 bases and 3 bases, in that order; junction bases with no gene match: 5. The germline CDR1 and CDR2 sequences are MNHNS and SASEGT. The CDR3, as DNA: TGTGCCAGCAGAACTAGCGGGGTCTACTACGAGCAGTACTTC. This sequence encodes CASRTSGVYYEQYF.

The CDR3 loop is CASSQWGFYGYTF. CDR3 DNA: TGTGCCAGCAGCCAATGGGGCTTCTATGGCTACACCTTC. V is TRBV5-5 and J is TRBJ1-2; D is possibly TRBD1 (5 bases). The CDR3 length is 13 residues. Germline V gene sequence: CDR1 SGHKS, CDR2 YYEKEE (reference sequence). Trimming removed 4 bases from V and 4 bases from J, with 11 bases in between.

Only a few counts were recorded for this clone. The CDR3 DNA follows: TGCGCCAGCAGGCAGCTAGGGGGCGTTAATTCACCCCTCCACTTT. Its translation: CASRQLGGVNSPLHF. The rearrangement joins TRBV5-1 to TRBJ1-6, with TRBD1 matching over 7 bases. The CDR3 covers 15 residues. Germline lookup yields CDR1 SGHRS and CDR2 YFSETQ. Trimming cost V 5 bases and J 6 bases; bases outside gene matches: 8.

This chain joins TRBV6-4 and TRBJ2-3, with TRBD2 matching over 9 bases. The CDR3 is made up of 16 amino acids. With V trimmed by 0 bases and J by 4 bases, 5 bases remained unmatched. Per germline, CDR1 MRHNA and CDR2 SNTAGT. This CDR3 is CASSDSGGGAADTQYF. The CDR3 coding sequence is TGTGCCAGCAGTGACTCCGGCGGGGGGGCGGCAGATACGCAGTATTTT.

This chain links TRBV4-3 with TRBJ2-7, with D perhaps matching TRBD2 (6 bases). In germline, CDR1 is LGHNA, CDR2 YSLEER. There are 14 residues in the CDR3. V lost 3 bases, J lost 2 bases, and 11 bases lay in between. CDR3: CASSQRDGTYEQYF. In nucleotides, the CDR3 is TGCGCCAGCAGCCAGCGGGACGGAACCTACGAGCAGTACTTC.

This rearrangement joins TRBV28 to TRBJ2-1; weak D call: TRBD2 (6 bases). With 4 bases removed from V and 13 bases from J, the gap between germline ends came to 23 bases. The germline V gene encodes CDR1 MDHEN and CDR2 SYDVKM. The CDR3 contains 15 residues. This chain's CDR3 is CASSSGTRGIYYQFF. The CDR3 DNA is TGTGCCAGCAGTTCAGGGACGCGGGGCATCTACTACCAGTTCTTC. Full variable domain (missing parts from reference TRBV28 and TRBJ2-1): DVKVTQSSRYLVKRTGEKVFLECVQDMDHENMFWYRQDPGLGLRLIYFSYDVKMKEKGDIPEGYSVSREKKERFSLILESASTNQTSMYLCASSSGTRGIYYQFFGPGTRLTVL.

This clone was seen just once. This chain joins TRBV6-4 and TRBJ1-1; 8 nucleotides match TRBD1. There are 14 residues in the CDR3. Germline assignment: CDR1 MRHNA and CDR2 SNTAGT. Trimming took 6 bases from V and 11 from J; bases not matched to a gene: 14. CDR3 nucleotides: TGTGCCAGCAGGGCCCTATACGGACAGGGTGAGGCTTTCTTT. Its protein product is CASRALYGQGEAFF.

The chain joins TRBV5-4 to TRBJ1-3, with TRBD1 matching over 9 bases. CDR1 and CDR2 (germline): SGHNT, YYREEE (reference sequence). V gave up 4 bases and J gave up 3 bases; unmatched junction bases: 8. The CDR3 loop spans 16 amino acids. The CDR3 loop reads CASSTGTGLSGNTIYF. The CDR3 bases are TGTGCCAGCAGCACTGGGACAGGGTTAAGTGGAAACACCATATATTTT.

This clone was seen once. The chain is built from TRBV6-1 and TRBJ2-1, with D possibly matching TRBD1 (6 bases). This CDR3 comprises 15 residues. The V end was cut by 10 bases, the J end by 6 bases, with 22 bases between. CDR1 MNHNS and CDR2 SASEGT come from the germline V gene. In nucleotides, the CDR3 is TGTGCCACTGCCGAGGGTGAGGCAGGGGCCAATGAGCAGTTCTTC. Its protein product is CATAEGEAGANEQFF.

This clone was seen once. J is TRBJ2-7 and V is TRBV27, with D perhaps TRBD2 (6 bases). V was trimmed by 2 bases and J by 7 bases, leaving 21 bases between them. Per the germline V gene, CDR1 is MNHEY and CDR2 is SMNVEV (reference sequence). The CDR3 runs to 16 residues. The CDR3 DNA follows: TGTGCCAGCAGTTTAGGCCAGGAGTTAGCGGCGTGGGAGCAGTACTTC. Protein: CASSLGQELAAWEQYF.

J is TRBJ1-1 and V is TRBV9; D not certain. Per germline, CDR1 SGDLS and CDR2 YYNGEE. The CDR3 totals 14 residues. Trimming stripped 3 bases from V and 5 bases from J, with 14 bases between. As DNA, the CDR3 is TGTGCCAGCAGCGCAGTAATTCAGGTTACTGAAGCTTTCTTT. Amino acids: CASSAVIQVTEAFF.

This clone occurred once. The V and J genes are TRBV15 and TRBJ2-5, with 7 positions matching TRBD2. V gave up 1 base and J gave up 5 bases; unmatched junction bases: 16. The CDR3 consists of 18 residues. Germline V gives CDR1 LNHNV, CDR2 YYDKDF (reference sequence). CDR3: CATSRAGWAGDSLETQYF. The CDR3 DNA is TGTGCCACCAGCAGAGCCGGATGGGCGGGGGACTCCCTCGAGACCCAGTACTTC.

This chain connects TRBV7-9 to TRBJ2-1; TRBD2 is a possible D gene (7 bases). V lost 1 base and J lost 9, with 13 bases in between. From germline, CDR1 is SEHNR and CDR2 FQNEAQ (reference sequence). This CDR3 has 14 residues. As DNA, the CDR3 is TGTGCCAGCAGCTTAGGGGGGGGGCGGAGTGAGCAGTTCTTC. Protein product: CASSLGGGRSEQFF.

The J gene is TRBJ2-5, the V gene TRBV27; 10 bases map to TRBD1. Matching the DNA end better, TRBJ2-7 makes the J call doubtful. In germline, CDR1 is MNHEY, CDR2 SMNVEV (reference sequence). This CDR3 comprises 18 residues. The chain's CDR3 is CASRKLGQGLRGSYEQYF. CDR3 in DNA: TGTGCCAGCAGGAAACTGGGACAGGGGTTAAGGGGCTCCTACGAGCAGTACTTC.

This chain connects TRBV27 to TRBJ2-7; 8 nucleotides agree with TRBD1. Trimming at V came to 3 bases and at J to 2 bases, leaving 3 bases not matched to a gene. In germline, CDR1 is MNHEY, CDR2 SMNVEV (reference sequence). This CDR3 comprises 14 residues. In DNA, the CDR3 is TGTGCCAGCAGTTTCGGGACAGGCACCTACGAGCAGTACTTC. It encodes CASSFGTGTYEQYF.

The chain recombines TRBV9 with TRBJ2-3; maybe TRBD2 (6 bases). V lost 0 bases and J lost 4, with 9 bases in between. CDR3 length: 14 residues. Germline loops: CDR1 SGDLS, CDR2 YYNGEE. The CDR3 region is CASSVDGGSDTQYF. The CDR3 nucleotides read TGTGCCAGCAGCGTAGACGGGGGATCAGATACGCAGTATTTT.

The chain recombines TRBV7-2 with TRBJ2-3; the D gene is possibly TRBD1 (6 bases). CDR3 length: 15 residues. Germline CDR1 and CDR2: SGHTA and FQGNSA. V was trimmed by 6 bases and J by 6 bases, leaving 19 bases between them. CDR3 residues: CASRVGLAGADTQYF. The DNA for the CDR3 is TGTGCCAGCAGGGTGGGCCTAGCAGGGGCGGATACGCAGTATTTT.

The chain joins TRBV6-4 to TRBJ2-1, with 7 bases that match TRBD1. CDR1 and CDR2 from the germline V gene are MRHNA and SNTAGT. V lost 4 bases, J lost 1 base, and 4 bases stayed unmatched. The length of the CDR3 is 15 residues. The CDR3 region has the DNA TGTGCCAGCAGTGGCGAGACAGGGTCCTACAATGAGCAGTTCTTC. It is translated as CASSGETGSYNEQFF.

The CDR3 DNA is TGCGCCAGCAGTAACACAGCCTCGTCCTACGAGCAGTACTTC. It translates to CASSNTASSYEQYF. The J gene is TRBJ2-7, the V gene TRBV5-1; D call uncertain. The CDR3 totals 14 residues. Per the germline V gene, CDR1 is SGHRS and CDR2 is YFSETQ. The V end was cut by 5 bases, the J end by 1 base, with 13 bases between.